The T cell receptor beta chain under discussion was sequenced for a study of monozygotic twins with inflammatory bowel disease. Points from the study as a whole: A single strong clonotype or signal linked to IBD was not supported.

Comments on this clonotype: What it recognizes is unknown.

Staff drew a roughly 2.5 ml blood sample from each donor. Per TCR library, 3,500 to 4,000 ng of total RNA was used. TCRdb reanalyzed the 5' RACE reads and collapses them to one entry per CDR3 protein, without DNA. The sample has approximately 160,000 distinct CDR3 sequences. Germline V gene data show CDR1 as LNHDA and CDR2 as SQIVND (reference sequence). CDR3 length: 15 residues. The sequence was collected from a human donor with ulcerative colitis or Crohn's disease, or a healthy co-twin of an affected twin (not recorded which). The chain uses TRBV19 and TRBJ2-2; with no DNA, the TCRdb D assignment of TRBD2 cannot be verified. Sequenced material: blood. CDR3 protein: CASSSTSAGTGELFF.